A selection of T cell receptor beta chains follows, all from one sample in a study of OX40 agonist ivuxolimab in advanced cancers. Generated by immunoSEQ multiplex PCR, the TCRdb table keeps only in-frame clones and is missing some. Here the sample spans approximately 30,000 clones, about 76% being singletons. The material sequenced was CD4+ or CD8+ T cells sorted from blood, taken in a trial of the OX40 agonist ivuxolimab. Every receptor here comes from an adult with an advanced solid tumor such as melanoma, head and neck, liver or kidney cancer. Each CDR3 is given with its conserved first and last residue. Fields, in order: V gene, J gene, clone size, D gene, CDR3 DNA, CDR3 protein. A D gene is named only where the DNA matches it firmly. Not every row has a clone size; where given, it reads once, few, many or a size class.

V: TRBV19
J: TRBJ2-5
size: once
D: TRBD1
DNA: TGTGCCAGTTCCGGGACAGCACAAGAGACCCAGTACTTC
CDR3: CASSGTAQETQYF

V: TRBV6-1
J: TRBJ2-3
size: medium-sized
D: -
DNA: TGTGCCAGCTCGAGGTCTCGCACAGATACGCAGTATTTT
CDR3: CASSRSRTDTQYF

V: TRBV19
J: TRBJ1-4
size: few
D: -
DNA: TGTGCCAGTAGCAAAAGGGTTGGTGAAAAACTGTTTTTT
CDR3: CASSKRVGEKLFF

V: TRBV5-6
J: TRBJ2-3
size: -
D: -
DNA: TGTGCCAGCAGCCCTCTCACTGGGGGAGATACGCAGTATTTT
CDR3: CASSPLTGGDTQYF

V: TRBV5-1
J: TRBJ1-3
size: -
D: TRBD1
DNA: TGCGCCAGCAGGTCAGGGGGCTCTGGAAACACCATATATTTT
CDR3: CASRSGGSGNTIYF

V: TRBV5-3
J: TRBJ2-7
size: -
D: -
DNA: TGTGCCAGCAGCTTGGCAGGGTTAACCTACGAGCAGTACTTC
CDR3: CASSLAGLTYEQYF

V: TRBV5-1
J: TRBJ1-4
size: once
D: -
DNA: TGCGCCAGCAGCCACGGGGTCTATAATGAAAAACTGTTTTTT
CDR3: CASSHGVYNEKLFF

V: TRBV5-4
J: TRBJ2-1
size: few
D: TRBD2
DNA: TGTGCCAGCAGTTTCACTAGCGGGAGTCAATACAATGAGCAGTTCTTC
CDR3: CASSFTSGSQYNEQFF

V: TRBV4-2
J: TRBJ1-2
size: -
D: TRBD1
DNA: TGTGCCAGCAGTCCTTATATTGGACAGGACTATGGCTACACCTTC
CDR3: CASSPYIGQDYGYTF

V: TRBV6-5
J: TRBJ1-2
size: -
D: -
DNA: TGTGCCAGCAGGATAGACGGGGCCAAGATGCATGGCTACACCTTC
CDR3: CASRIDGAKMHGYTF

V: TRBV5-4
J: TRBJ2-7
size: -
D: -
DNA: TGTGCCAGCAGCTTGGATGGGGGTGGCTACGAGCAGTACTTC
CDR3: CASSLDGGGYEQYF

V: TRBV5-6
J: TRBJ2-1
size: -
D: TRBD2
DNA: TGTGCCAGCAGTTTGGGACTAGCGGGAGGAATGGAGCAGTTCTTC
CDR3: CASSLGLAGGMEQFF

V: TRBV2
J: TRBJ2-5
size: -
D: -
DNA: TGTGCCAGCAGTCCGCTAGGACGGGAGACCCAGTACTTC
CDR3: CASSPLGRETQYF

V: TRBV27
J: TRBJ2-7
size: -
D: TRBD1
DNA: TGTGCCAGCAGGTCTCCCGGGACAGGGACCTACGAGCAGTACTTC
CDR3: CASRSPGTGTYEQYF

V: TRBV4-3
J: TRBJ2-2
size: -
D: -
DNA: TGCGCCAGCAGCCAAGATATCAGAGGTACCACCGGGGAGCTGTTTTTT
CDR3: CASSQDIRGTTGELFF